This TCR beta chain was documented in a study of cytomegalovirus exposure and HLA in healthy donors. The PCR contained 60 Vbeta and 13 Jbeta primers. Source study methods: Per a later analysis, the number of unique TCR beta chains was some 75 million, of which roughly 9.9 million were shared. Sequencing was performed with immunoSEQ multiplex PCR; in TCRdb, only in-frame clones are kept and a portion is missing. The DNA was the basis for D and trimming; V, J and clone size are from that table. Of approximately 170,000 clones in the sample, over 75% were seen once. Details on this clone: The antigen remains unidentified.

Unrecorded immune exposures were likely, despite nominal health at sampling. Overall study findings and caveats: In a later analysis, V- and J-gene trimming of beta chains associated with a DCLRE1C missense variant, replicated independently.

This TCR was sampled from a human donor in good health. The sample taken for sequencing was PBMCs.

CDR3 loop: CASSSHLGGAFGKTQYF. DNA for the CDR3: TGTGCCAGCAGCTCTCATCTGGGGGGGGCCTTTGGGAAGACCCAGTACTTC. The chain employs TRBV11-2 and TRBJ2-5, with a weak D call TRBD2 (7 bases). Per the germline V gene, CDR1 is SGHAT and CDR2 is FQNNGV. The CDR3 contains 17 residues. V gave up 4 bases and J gave up 6 bases, with 24 bases separating them.